A selection of T cell receptor beta chains follows, all from one sample in a study of cytomegalovirus exposure and HLA in healthy donors. Libraries were prepared by immunoSEQ multiplex PCR; TCRdb keeps only in-frame clonotypes and omits some of them. The sample holds approximately 160,000 clones; just under 80% are singletons and the top ten take roughly 7%. Source material: PBMCs. These receptors were obtained from a woman in her thirties or forties in good health and CMV-seropositive. Each CDR3 is given with its conserved first and last residue. The order of the fields is D gene, J gene, clone size, V gene, CDR3 DNA, CDR3 protein. A D gene is named only where the DNA matches it firmly. Size values are once, few and many counts, or a class for expanded clones, and some rows have none.

d_call: -
j_call: TRBJ1-5
clone_size: -
v_call: TRBV19
cdr3_nt: TGTGCCAGTAGTATAGAGACAGGCCATTATAGCAATCAGCCCCAGCATTTT
cdr3_aa: CASSIETGHYSNQPQHF

d_call: -
j_call: TRBJ1-2
clone_size: -
v_call: TRBV7-8
cdr3_nt: TGTGCCAGCAGTTCTGGAGCTAACTATGGCTACACCTTC
cdr3_aa: CASSSGANYGYTF

d_call: -
j_call: TRBJ2-7
clone_size: -
v_call: TRBV11-1
cdr3_nt: TGTGCCAGCAGCTTATTAAAGCGCCACTACGAGCAGTACTTC
cdr3_aa: CASSLLKRHYEQYF

d_call: TRBD1
j_call: TRBJ1-2
clone_size: -
v_call: TRBV6-1
cdr3_nt: TGTGCCAGCAGTGAGGACAGGCTACGGGGTGGCTACACCTTC
cdr3_aa: CASSEDRLRGGYTF

d_call: -
j_call: TRBJ1-1
clone_size: -
v_call: TRBV5-6
cdr3_nt: TGTGCCAGCAGCTTGGCGGTGGGGGGGCCCGGAGCTTTCTTT
cdr3_aa: CASSLAVGGPGAFF

d_call: -
j_call: TRBJ1-5
clone_size: -
v_call: TRBV6-5
cdr3_nt: TGTGCCAGCAGTTACGATTCGGCAGGGATGCATCAGCCCCAGCATTTT
cdr3_aa: CASSYDSAGMHQPQHF

d_call: TRBD1
j_call: TRBJ1-2
clone_size: few
v_call: TRBV7-2
cdr3_nt: TGTGCCAGCAGTCCAGACAGGGGGCTAGTGTCGGGTGGCTACACCTTC
cdr3_aa: CASSPDRGLVSGGYTF

d_call: TRBD2
j_call: TRBJ2-7
clone_size: -
v_call: TRBV19
cdr3_nt: TGTGCCAGTAGTATAGCTAGCGGAGACTACGAGCAGTACTTC
cdr3_aa: CASSIASGDYEQYF

d_call: -
j_call: TRBJ2-1
clone_size: -
v_call: TRBV4-3
cdr3_nt: TGCGCCAGCAGCCAAGTCCTTTTCAATGAGCAGTTCTTC
cdr3_aa: CASSQVLFNEQFF

d_call: -
j_call: TRBJ1-5
clone_size: few
v_call: TRBV6-5
cdr3_nt: TGTGCCAGCAGACTCACAGGGTCTCATCGGCCCCAGCATTTT
cdr3_aa: CASRLTGSHRPQHF

d_call: -
j_call: TRBJ1-6
clone_size: -
v_call: TRBV19
cdr3_nt: TGTGCCAGTAGTATCGGAGCGAGCTCCTATAATTCACCCCTCCACTTT
cdr3_aa: CASSIGASSYNSPLHF

d_call: TRBD2
j_call: TRBJ2-3
clone_size: -
v_call: TRBV19
cdr3_nt: TGTGCCAGTAGTGTTCCGATTAGCGGGGGAGGGGATACGCAGTATTTT
cdr3_aa: CASSVPISGGGDTQYF

d_call: -
j_call: TRBJ1-1
clone_size: -
v_call: TRBV13
cdr3_nt: TGTGCCAGCAGCAAGGGGCCACTTCTAGGTGAAGCTTTCTTT
cdr3_aa: CASSKGPLLGEAFF

d_call: TRBD1
j_call: TRBJ1-2
clone_size: -
v_call: TRBV14
cdr3_nt: TGTGCCAGCAGAAAATCCGGGACAGGTTATGGCTACACCTTC
cdr3_aa: CASRKSGTGYGYTF

d_call: TRBD1
j_call: TRBJ1-6
clone_size: -
v_call: TRBV6-1
cdr3_nt: TGTGCCAGTACCCTGGGACAGGAAACCTATTCACCCCTCCACTTT
cdr3_aa: CASTLGQETYSPLHF

d_call: -
j_call: TRBJ1-2
clone_size: -
v_call: TRBV7-2
cdr3_nt: TGTGCCAGCAGCCGAGCGGGTGGCTACACCTTC
cdr3_aa: CASSRAGGYTF

d_call: -
j_call: TRBJ1-1
clone_size: -
v_call: TRBV5-1
cdr3_nt: TGCGCCAGCAGCTTGAGTGGGGCGGGGTATGGCACTGAAGCTTTCTTT
cdr3_aa: CASSLSGAGYGTEAFF

d_call: -
j_call: TRBJ2-1
clone_size: once
v_call: TRBV5-1
cdr3_nt: TGCGCCAGCCAACAGGCAATCCAGGTTCCCGAGCAGTTCTTC
cdr3_aa: CASQQAIQVPEQFF

d_call: -
j_call: TRBJ2-7
clone_size: -
v_call: TRBV28
cdr3_nt: TGTGCCAGCAGACCGACCGGACTTCTCCACGAGCAGTACTTC
cdr3_aa: CASRPTGLLHEQYF

d_call: -
j_call: TRBJ2-7
clone_size: -
v_call: TRBV5-6
cdr3_nt: TGTGCCAGCAGCTGGCAGAGGGCCGACTACGAGCAGTACTTC
cdr3_aa: CASSWQRADYEQYF

d_call: TRBD1
j_call: TRBJ1-1
clone_size: -
v_call: TRBV28
cdr3_nt: TGTGCCAGCGTCCCGGACAGGGGGGGGGTACGAGGAGCTTTCTTT
cdr3_aa: CASVPDRGGVRGAFF

d_call: -
j_call: TRBJ2-4
clone_size: once
v_call: TRBV4-3
cdr3_nt: TGCGCCAGCAGCCAAGGCCCCGCTAGCGTGAACAGTCAGTACTTC
cdr3_aa: CASSQGPASVNSQYF

d_call: -
j_call: TRBJ1-4
clone_size: -
v_call: TRBV27
cdr3_nt: TGTGCCAGCAGTTCATATTCTGGCGCGGGTAATGAAAAACTGTTTTTT
cdr3_aa: CASSSYSGAGNEKLFF

d_call: -
j_call: TRBJ2-7
clone_size: -
v_call: TRBV11-2
cdr3_nt: TGTGCCAGCAGCTTAGTGGGGGGGCAATCGAACGAGCAGTACTTC
cdr3_aa: CASSLVGGQSNEQYF

d_call: -
j_call: TRBJ1-1
clone_size: -
v_call: TRBV5-1
cdr3_nt: TGCGCCAGCAGCTTGGATGGTCAGGGGCGGTACACTGAAGCTTTCTTT
cdr3_aa: CASSLDGQGRYTEAFF

d_call: -
j_call: TRBJ2-7
clone_size: few
v_call: TRBV30
cdr3_nt: TGTGCCTGGAGTATAGGGGTAAGCTACGAGCAGTACTTC
cdr3_aa: CAWSIGVSYEQYF

d_call: -
j_call: TRBJ1-2
clone_size: -
v_call: TRBV4-1
cdr3_nt: TGCGCCAGCAGCCAAGAGGGTGCGAACTCGCGGGGCTACACCTTC
cdr3_aa: CASSQEGANSRGYTF

d_call: TRBD1
j_call: TRBJ2-6
clone_size: -
v_call: TRBV5-1
cdr3_nt: TGCGCCAGCAGCTCAGGACAGGGGACTTCGGGGGCCAACGTCCTGACTTTC
cdr3_aa: CASSSGQGTSGANVLTF

d_call: -
j_call: TRBJ1-1
clone_size: -
v_call: TRBV30
cdr3_nt: TGTGCCTGCAGGGGGAACACTGAAGCTTTCTTT
cdr3_aa: CACRGNTEAFF

d_call: -
j_call: TRBJ2-7
clone_size: -
v_call: TRBV5-1
cdr3_nt: TGCGCCAGCAGACAGGGAACAACCTACGAGCAGTACTTC
cdr3_aa: CASRQGTTYEQYF

d_call: TRBD1
j_call: TRBJ2-1
clone_size: -
v_call: TRBV4-2
cdr3_nt: TGTGCCAGCAGCCAAGAGACCCAGGGGGCAGTTGGTGAGCAGTTCTTC
cdr3_aa: CASSQETQGAVGEQFF

d_call: -
j_call: TRBJ2-5
clone_size: -
v_call: TRBV6-6
cdr3_nt: TGTGCCAGCAGTTACTCAGGGGATCAAGAGACCCAGTACTTC
cdr3_aa: CASSYSGDQETQYF

d_call: -
j_call: TRBJ2-7
clone_size: -
v_call: TRBV7-2
cdr3_nt: TGTGCCAGCAGCTTAAGGTTGCGGTCCGTAGCCGACGAGCAGTACTTC
cdr3_aa: CASSLRLRSVADEQYF

d_call: TRBD1
j_call: TRBJ2-5
clone_size: -
v_call: TRBV6-1
cdr3_nt: TGTGCCAGCAGTGACCGGGACAGGGTCCCCGAGACCCAGTACTTC
cdr3_aa: CASSDRDRVPETQYF

d_call: -
j_call: TRBJ1-5
clone_size: once
v_call: TRBV30
cdr3_nt: TGTGCCTGGAGTCGGGATCTCCAAGATCAGCCCCAGCATTTT
cdr3_aa: CAWSRDLQDQPQHF

d_call: TRBD1
j_call: TRBJ1-1
clone_size: -
v_call: TRBV7-8
cdr3_nt: TGTGCCAGCAGCTTGCGGACAGGAACTTTTATGAACACTGAAGCTTTCTTT
cdr3_aa: CASSLRTGTFMNTEAFF

d_call: -
j_call: TRBJ2-7
clone_size: -
v_call: TRBV6-6
cdr3_nt: TGTGCCAGCAGCGACCCCGGGACAACCTACGAGCAGTACTTC
cdr3_aa: CASSDPGTTYEQYF

d_call: TRBD1
j_call: TRBJ1-1
clone_size: -
v_call: TRBV7-6
cdr3_nt: TGTGCCAGCAGCTTGTCCCCGACAGGGAAAAGGCAAACTGAAGCTTTCTTT
cdr3_aa: CASSLSPTGKRQTEAFF

d_call: TRBD1
j_call: TRBJ2-6
clone_size: once
v_call: TRBV7-9
cdr3_nt: TGTGCCAGCACCTCCTTTATACTGACAGGGGAGCCTGGGGCCAACGTCCTGACTTTC
cdr3_aa: CASTSFILTGEPGANVLTF

d_call: TRBD1
j_call: TRBJ1-6
clone_size: -
v_call: TRBV19
cdr3_nt: TGTGCCACCAAGGAAGTGCAACAGGGGAATTCACCCCTCCACTTT
cdr3_aa: CATKEVQQGNSPLHF

d_call: -
j_call: TRBJ1-1
clone_size: -
v_call: TRBV5-4
cdr3_nt: TGTGCCAGCAGTTCTGGACAGCTGAGGAACACTGAAGCTTTCTTT
cdr3_aa: CASSSGQLRNTEAFF

d_call: -
j_call: TRBJ2-3
clone_size: -
v_call: TRBV5-6
cdr3_nt: TGTGCCAGCAGCTTTAGACAGTTTTCTTCGGGAGATACGCAGTATTTT
cdr3_aa: CASSFRQFSSGDTQYF

d_call: -
j_call: TRBJ1-2
clone_size: -
v_call: TRBV20-1
cdr3_nt: TGCAGTGGGGCAGTTGGTACCTACACCTTC
cdr3_aa: CSGAVGTYTF

d_call: -
j_call: TRBJ2-7
clone_size: -
v_call: TRBV25-1
cdr3_nt: TGTGCCAGCAGGGCCGGGGATACGAGGCAGTACTTC
cdr3_aa: CASRAGDTRQYF

d_call: -
j_call: TRBJ1-6
clone_size: few
v_call: TRBV7-9
cdr3_nt: TGTGCCAGCAGCTTAGAAGTCGGGTCACCCCTCCACTTT
cdr3_aa: CASSLEVGSPLHF

d_call: -
j_call: TRBJ1-2
clone_size: -
v_call: TRBV21-1
cdr3_nt: TGTGCCAGCAGCCGAACAGGGGGCTACACCTTC
cdr3_aa: CASSRTGGYTF

d_call: -
j_call: TRBJ2-7
clone_size: -
v_call: TRBV20-1
cdr3_nt: TGCAGTGCTACGCAGGGTTACGAGCAGTACTTC
cdr3_aa: CSATQGYEQYF

d_call: -
j_call: TRBJ2-2
clone_size: -
v_call: TRBV11-2
cdr3_nt: TGTGCCAGCAGCATACAGGGAAACCCCGCCGGGGAGCTGTTTTTT
cdr3_aa: CASSIQGNPAGELFF

d_call: -
j_call: TRBJ1-1
clone_size: -
v_call: TRBV4-3
cdr3_nt: TGCGCCAGCAGCCAAGAGTCGGCGGGGGTTCGCACTGAAGCTTTCTTT
cdr3_aa: CASSQESAGVRTEAFF